This TCR beta chain was captured by sequencing in a study of shared clonotypes between healthy human individuals. At the level of the study: The study used three CD4 naive, three CD4 memory, two CD8 naive and one CD8 memory plate per donor.

Concerning this clone itself: The antigen is unknown.

Broader study findings: Against clonotypes common to all four donors, non-shared ones had lower generation probabilities.

Between the trimmed V and J ends, which lost 6 bases and 0 bases, there was a span of 12 bases. The CDR3 spans 15 residues. Looked up from germline, CDR1 is MDHEN and CDR2 is SYDVKM. Each PCR replicate from the sorted subsets contained about 210 ng DNA, which is 30,000 or so T cell genomes. The method was immunoSEQ multiplex PCR; TCRdb's version includes in-frame clones alone and lacks a portion of them. The sample holds hundreds of thousands of clones; 90% to 97% are singletons and the top ten take approximately 0.062%. The investigators split CD4+ cells into a CD45RA+ naive subset and a CD45RA-negative memory subset.

Sequenced sample: naive CD4+ T cells sorted from blood. Indicated subset: CD45RA+ positively selected. This clonotype was sampled from a woman in her 30s in good health. The chain combines TRBV28 with TRBJ1-5, with D unclear. The DNA for the CDR3 is TGTGCCAGCAGGAGTGGACCGAATAGCAATCAGCCCCAGCATTTT. Translated: CASRSGPNSNQPQHF.